Following are 10 T cell receptor beta chains from one sample sequenced in a study of chemoradiotherapy in HPV16-positive cancers. Sequencing was performed with immunoSEQ multiplex PCR; in TCRdb, only in-frame clones are kept and a portion is missing. The sample yields 30,000 to 40,000 clones, approximately 92% seen once. Sequences were derived from blood, sampled from a patient who underwent chemoradiotherapy. The receptors were gathered from a human donor with HPV-associated anogenital cancer.

The gene calls are TRBV5-1 and TRBJ2-5, with D possibly matching TRBD2 (6 bases). Germline V CDR1 and CDR2: SGHRS, YFSETQ. The CDR3 is 16 amino acids. Deletions cut 1 base from V and 5 bases from J, with 18 bases between. DNA of the CDR3: TGCGCCAGCAGCTTGAGAAATAGCGGCTCCTGGGAGACCCAGTACTTC. It encodes CASSLRNSGSWETQYF.

This clone occurred once. The chain recombines TRBV18 with TRBJ1-2, with D unclear. The germline CDR1 and CDR2 sequences are KGHSH and LQKENI. This CDR3 has 15 residues. With 3 bases removed from V and 7 bases from J, the gap between germline ends came to 18 bases. CDR3 in amino acids: CASSPGISSRPGYTF. The CDR3 coding sequence is TGTGCCAGCTCACCGGGGATCTCCTCTCGACCTGGCTACACCTTC.

The CDR3 DNA reads TGTGCCACCAGCTGGAACAGGGGGCGCGTCGGTGTTGAGCAGTTCTTC. Its protein product is CATSWNRGRVGVEQFF. V gene TRBV15 combines with J gene TRBJ2-1; TRBD1 matches at 9 bases. The germline V gene encodes CDR1 LNHNV and CDR2 YYDKDF (reference sequence). This CDR3 has 16 amino acids. The V gene end was trimmed by 5 bases and the J gene end by 9 bases; junction bases not matched to a gene: 14.

The rearrangement links TRBV27 to TRBJ2-1, with D unresolved. V was trimmed by 5 bases and J by 9 bases, leaving 11 bases between them. The CDR3 is 12 amino acids. Per the germline V gene, CDR1 is MNHEY and CDR2 is SMNVEV (reference sequence). CDR3 in amino acids: CASSPRGFEQFF. CDR3 coding DNA: TGTGCCAGCAGTCCCCGAGGCTTTGAGCAGTTCTTC.

Only one count was recorded for this clone. J is TRBJ1-1 and V is TRBV2; TRBD1 agrees at 8 bases. V trimming: 6 bases; J trimming: 4 bases; junction bases outside the gene matches: 7. The CDR3 runs 14 residues. The germline V gene encodes CDR1 SNHLY and CDR2 FYNNEI. The chain's CDR3 is CASRPGGAFTEAFF. CDR3 DNA: TGTGCCAGCAGGCCAGGGGGCGCATTCACTGAAGCTTTCTTT.

The chain joins TRBV7-6 to TRBJ2-2, with D unclear. The CDR3 has 12 residues. Trimming cost V 6 bases and J 0 bases, with 2 bases left between them. Per the germline V gene, CDR1 is SGHVS and CDR2 is FNYEAQ. The CDR3 DNA is TGTGCCAGCAGGGCGAACACCGGGGAGCTGTTTTTT. It is translated as CASRANTGELFF. The variable domain in full, completed from reference TRBV7-6 and TRBJ2-2, reads GAGVSQSPRYKVTKRGQDVALRCDPISGHVSLYWYRQALGQGPEFLTYFNYEAQQDKSGLPNDRFSAERPEGSISTLTIQRTEQRDSAMYRCASRANTGELFFGEGSRLTVL.

The chain employs TRBV7-8 and TRBJ2-3; TRBD1 matches 11 bases. Looked up from germline, CDR1 is SGHVS and CDR2 is FQNEAQ. The CDR3 spans 17 residues. V lost 1 base and J lost 4; bases outside the gene matches: 7. CDR3 protein: CASSLVYGTGGSDTQYF. The CDR3 nucleotides read TGTGCCAGCAGCTTAGTCTACGGGACAGGGGGATCAGATACGCAGTATTTT.

The chain joins TRBV7-6 to TRBJ2-1; D is unclear. Trimming pared 0 bases from V and 7 bases from J, leaving 7 bases between. Germline lookup yields CDR1 SGHVS and CDR2 FNYEAQ. This CDR3 contains 13 residues. The CDR3 DNA follows: TGTGCCAGCAGCTTAGCTGTTGGGAATGAGCAGTTCTTC. Its translation: CASSLAVGNEQFF.

The rearrangement uses TRBV5-4 and TRBJ1-2; D perhaps matches TRBD1 (5 bases). V was pared by 1 base and J by 2 bases, with 6 bases between. The CDR3 is 13 amino acids. Germline V gene sequence: CDR1 SGHNT, CDR2 YYREEE (reference sequence). The CDR3 sequence is CASSLNRNYGYTF. The CDR3 nucleotides read TGTGCCAGCAGCTTGAACAGGAACTATGGCTACACCTTC.

This clone appeared a single time. J is TRBJ1-4 and V is TRBV7-9; a possible D gene is TRBD1 (5 bases). CDR1 is SEHNR, CDR2 FQNEAQ, per germline (reference sequence). The length of the CDR3 is 16 residues. Trimming took off 1 base at V and 2 bases at J, with 11 bases between the two ends. In DNA form, the CDR3 reads TGTGCCAGCAGCTTAGGGCAGGGTTGGACTAATGAAAAACTGTTTTTT. This codes for CASSLGQGWTNEKLFF.